This TCR beta chain was captured in a study of regulatory T cells in long-lasting Graves disease. Time point of the sample: newly diagnosed GD, antithyroid drugs for less than 3 months. PBMCs were the source of the RNA used for TCR sequencing. Building the TCR beta libraries relied on iRepertoire HTBI primers, and CDR3 regions underwent Arm-PCR. TCRdb independently ran MiXCR on the multiplex PCR reads; one entry per CDR3 protein. The sample includes 550,000 or so distinct CDR3 sequences, 12% of them seen just once. The CDR3 has 20 residues. Germline trimming cut 8 bases from V and 2 bases from J; bases unmatched to any gene: 22. The V gene's germline CDR1 is MDHEN and CDR2 SYDVKM. The sample was also linked to a second study, of T cells in Graves' hyperthyroidism and ophthalmopathy.

The input for sequencing was peripheral blood mononuclear cells (PBMCs), taken at new diagnosis, from a patient treated with antithyroid drugs. The chain links TRBV28 to TRBJ2-3; TRBD1 aligns across 10 bases. This TCR was recovered from a woman aged 30 to 39 with Graves disease. DNA for the CDR3: TGTGCCAGCTGCCTTTCACGCGGGACGACCGGGACAGGGGTCACAGATACGCAGTATTTT. It yields the protein CASCLSRGTTGTGVTDTQYF.